A selection of T cell receptor beta chains follows, all from one sample in a study of T-cell reconstitution after alpha-beta-depleted transplantation in children. TCRdb passed the PCR reads through MiXCR, listing each CDR3 protein once. The sample holds a few hundred thousand distinct CDR3 sequences, 25% to 30% seen once. Material: PBMCs, obtained before TCRalphabeta/CD19-depleted stem cell transplant. The receptor source for this set is a boy in the first two years of life with Wiskott-Aldrich syndrome, due to receive a stem cell transplant. CDR3s include the opening cysteine and the closing phenylalanine or tryptophan. Each record gives: clone size, D gene, J gene, V gene, CDR3 DNA, CDR3 protein. The D gene is left open where the match is weak. Clone size is not always given. Where it is, it says once, few, many or a class for expanded clones.

abundance: once; d_gene: TRBD1; j_gene: TRBJ2-1; v_gene: TRBV27; CDR3nt: TGTGCCAGCAGTTTACATCCCGGACAGGGGAGCAATGAGCAGTTCTTC; CDR3aa: CASSLHPGQGSNEQFF
abundance: .; d_gene: .; j_gene: TRBJ2-5; v_gene: TRBV11-2; CDR3nt: TGTGCCAGCAGCTTTCCACGCGTTATTAGCGAGGCTTCGAAGACCCAGTACTTC; CDR3aa: CASSFPRVISEASKTQYF
abundance: .; d_gene: .; j_gene: TRBJ2-5; v_gene: TRBV3-1; CDR3nt: TGTGCCAGCAGCCAAGATTTGGTAGCCCCGGGAGAGACCCAGTACTTC; CDR3aa: CASSQDLVAPGETQYF
abundance: few; d_gene: TRBD1; j_gene: TRBJ1-2; v_gene: TRBV6-5; CDR3nt: TGTGCCAGCAGTTACCCAAACAGGGGAGAGAACTATGGCTACACCTTC; CDR3aa: CASSYPNRGENYGYTF
abundance: few; d_gene: .; j_gene: TRBJ2-3; v_gene: TRBV29-1; CDR3nt: TGCAGCTCCGTGAGGACAGATACGCAGTATTTT; CDR3aa: CSSVRTDTQYF
abundance: .; d_gene: .; j_gene: TRBJ1-5; v_gene: TRBV28; CDR3nt: TGTGCCAGCAGTCCTCCCGGGGGTAGCAATCAGCCCCAGCATTTT; CDR3aa: CASSPPGGSNQPQHF
abundance: .; d_gene: TRBD2; j_gene: TRBJ2-1; v_gene: TRBV20-1; CDR3nt: TGCAGTGCTAGAGCCTGGGGACTAGCGCAGCAGTTCTTC; CDR3aa: CSARAWGLAQQFF
abundance: .; d_gene: .; j_gene: TRBJ2-1; v_gene: TRBV20-1; CDR3nt: TGCAGTGCCAAGAGCACCCCGTCCTACAATGAGCAGTTCTTC; CDR3aa: CSAKSTPSYNEQFF
abundance: .; d_gene: .; j_gene: TRBJ1-1; v_gene: TRBV20-1; CDR3nt: TGCAGTGCTAGAGGGACTAGGATTTCGGCGGCTTTCTTT; CDR3aa: CSARGTRISAAFF
abundance: many; d_gene: .; j_gene: TRBJ2-7; v_gene: TRBV3-1; CDR3nt: TGTGCCAGCAGCCAAGATTCCTACGAGCAGTACTTC; CDR3aa: CASSQDSYEQYF
abundance: .; d_gene: .; j_gene: TRBJ2-7; v_gene: TRBV20-1; CDR3nt: TGCAGTGCTAGCCGGGTGGGGTTCAGTTCCTACGAGCAGTACTTC; CDR3aa: CSASRVGFSSYEQYF
abundance: .; d_gene: .; j_gene: TRBJ1-1; v_gene: TRBV5-1; CDR3nt: TGCGCCAGCAGCTTAGGGCCCCTCGGCATGAACACTGAAGCTTTCTTT; CDR3aa: CASSLGPLGMNTEAFF
abundance: .; d_gene: .; j_gene: TRBJ1-3; v_gene: TRBV29-1; CDR3nt: TGCAGCATCACACCACTCTCTGGAAACACCATATATTTT; CDR3aa: CSITPLSGNTIYF
abundance: few; d_gene: .; j_gene: TRBJ2-1; v_gene: TRBV9; CDR3nt: TGTGCCAGCAGCCCTAAATCCTACAATGAGCAGTTCTTC; CDR3aa: CASSPKSYNEQFF
abundance: .; d_gene: .; j_gene: TRBJ1-1; v_gene: TRBV29-1; CDR3nt: TGCAGCGTTGATACAGGGCTGAACACTGAAGCTTTCTTT; CDR3aa: CSVDTGLNTEAFF
abundance: few; d_gene: .; j_gene: TRBJ2-2; v_gene: TRBV11-2; CDR3nt: TGTGCCAGCAGCCGCGACAGGGGCCTTCAGCGGGGATTAGTCACCGGGGAGCTGTTTTTT; CDR3aa: CASSRDRGLQRGLVTGELFF
abundance: few; d_gene: TRBD1; j_gene: TRBJ1-5; v_gene: TRBV6-6; CDR3nt: TGTGCCAGCACGGGACAGGACAATCAGCCCCAGCATTTT; CDR3aa: CASTGQDNQPQHF
abundance: few; d_gene: .; j_gene: TRBJ1-5; v_gene: TRBV18; CDR3nt: TGTGCCAGCTCACCAGAGCAGGTGACCGCTGGCAATCAGCCCCAGCATTTT; CDR3aa: CASSPEQVTAGNQPQHF
abundance: once; d_gene: .; j_gene: TRBJ2-2; v_gene: TRBV20-1; CDR3nt: TGCTGTGCTAGGGGGGAGGTCGATCCCGCCTACACCGGGGAGCTGTTTTTT; CDR3aa: CCARGEVDPAYTGELFF
abundance: few; d_gene: .; j_gene: TRBJ2-1; v_gene: TRBV20-1; CDR3nt: TGCAGTGCTAGTCGAATCGGGATCTCTGGCTCCTACAATGAGCAGTTCTTC; CDR3aa: CSASRIGISGSYNEQFF
abundance: .; d_gene: TRBD1; j_gene: TRBJ2-2; v_gene: TRBV3-1; CDR3nt: TGTGCCAGCAGCCAGAGGACAGGGGGATTAGAGAACACCGGGGAGCTGTTTTTT; CDR3aa: CASSQRTGGLENTGELFF
abundance: few; d_gene: .; j_gene: TRBJ2-2; v_gene: TRBV5-1; CDR3nt: TGCGCCAGCAGCTTGATTGTGACGGGGGAGCTGTTTTTT; CDR3aa: CASSLIVTGELFF
abundance: many; d_gene: .; j_gene: TRBJ2-2; v_gene: TRBV5-1; CDR3nt: TGCGCCAGCAGCTTGGTCGGGGTCAACACCGGGGAGCTGTTTTTT; CDR3aa: CASSLVGVNTGELFF
abundance: .; d_gene: .; j_gene: TRBJ1-4; v_gene: TRBV5-1; CDR3nt: TGCGCCAGCAGCTATAGACGGGGGGCAACTAATGAAAAACTGTTTTTT; CDR3aa: CASSYRRGATNEKLFF
abundance: few; d_gene: .; j_gene: TRBJ2-7; v_gene: TRBV20-1; CDR3nt: TGCAGTGCTAGGAGCCGGACAATTTACGAGCAGTACTTC; CDR3aa: CSARSRTIYEQYF
abundance: few; d_gene: .; j_gene: TRBJ2-7; v_gene: TRBV20-1; CDR3nt: TGCAGTGCTAGAGATGGGAGAATATTGGGCTACGAGCAGTACTTC; CDR3aa: CSARDGRILGYEQYF
abundance: .; d_gene: TRBD1; j_gene: TRBJ2-7; v_gene: TRBV29-1; CDR3nt: TGCAGCGTATTAAAAGGACAGGGGTCCCCCTACGAGCAGTACTTC; CDR3aa: CSVLKGQGSPYEQYF
abundance: .; d_gene: TRBD2; j_gene: TRBJ2-3; v_gene: TRBV20-1; CDR3nt: TGCAGTACGGGGGTAGCGGGACCAGATACGCAGTATTTT; CDR3aa: CSTGVAGPDTQYF
abundance: .; d_gene: .; j_gene: TRBJ1-1; v_gene: TRBV5-1; CDR3nt: TGCGCCACCCGAGTAGACGGGCCCACTGAAGCTTTCTTT; CDR3aa: CATRVDGPTEAFF
abundance: .; d_gene: .; j_gene: TRBJ2-5; v_gene: TRBV5-6; CDR3nt: TGTGCCAGCAGCTCGGCAGGGACCACTGAGACCCAGTACTTC; CDR3aa: CASSSAGTTETQYF
abundance: .; d_gene: .; j_gene: TRBJ2-1; v_gene: TRBV10-3; CDR3nt: TGTGCCATCAGCAATTTTGATGAGCAGTTCTTC; CDR3aa: CAISNFDEQFF
abundance: .; d_gene: .; j_gene: TRBJ2-1; v_gene: TRBV7-7; CDR3nt: TGTGCCAGCAGCCCTAGGGTGGGCTGGAATGAGCAGTTCTTC; CDR3aa: CASSPRVGWNEQFF
abundance: .; d_gene: TRBD2; j_gene: TRBJ2-1; v_gene: TRBV6-5; CDR3nt: TGTGCCAGCAGACGTGCTAGCGGAGGTTACAATGAGCAGTTCTTC; CDR3aa: CASRRASGGYNEQFF
abundance: few; d_gene: .; j_gene: TRBJ2-6; v_gene: TRBV27; CDR3nt: TGTGCCGGGCCACTCGGGGACTTCTCTGGGGCCAACGTCCTGACTTTC; CDR3aa: CAGPLGDFSGANVLTF
abundance: .; d_gene: TRBD2; j_gene: TRBJ2-1; v_gene: TRBV12-3/TRBV12-4; CDR3nt: TGTGCCAGCAGCGGGATAGCGGGAGCATACAATGAGCAGTTCTTC; CDR3aa: CASSGIAGAYNEQFF
abundance: .; d_gene: .; j_gene: TRBJ2-5; v_gene: TRBV11-2; CDR3nt: TGTGCCAGCAGCCCTTCGAGCCCAGGGGAGACCCAGTACTTC; CDR3aa: CASSPSSPGETQYF
abundance: .; d_gene: .; j_gene: TRBJ1-1; v_gene: TRBV29-1; CDR3nt: TGCAGCGTTACTCGGGGATCCATCTCCATGAACACTGAAGCTTTCTTT; CDR3aa: CSVTRGSISMNTEAFF
abundance: .; d_gene: TRBD2; j_gene: TRBJ2-1; v_gene: TRBV5-1; CDR3nt: TGCGCCAGCAGCCAAGGGACTAGCGGGAGAAAGTTGAATGAGCAGTTCTTC; CDR3aa: CASSQGTSGRKLNEQFF
abundance: .; d_gene: .; j_gene: TRBJ2-5; v_gene: TRBV5-6; CDR3nt: TGTGCCACCTCCGGGGCGGGTTTGGAGACCCAGTACTTC; CDR3aa: CATSGAGLETQYF
abundance: once; d_gene: .; j_gene: TRBJ2-6; v_gene: TRBV10-3; CDR3nt: TGTGCCATCAGTGAGTCGCTAGGCTCTGGGGCCAACGTCCTGACTTTC; CDR3aa: CAISESLGSGANVLTF
abundance: few; d_gene: .; j_gene: TRBJ1-1; v_gene: TRBV5-1; CDR3nt: TGCGCCAGCAGCTTGGGTCTGGGCCGGACTGAAGCTTTCTTT; CDR3aa: CASSLGLGRTEAFF
abundance: once; d_gene: .; j_gene: TRBJ2-7; v_gene: TRBV6-5; CDR3nt: TGTGCCAGCAGTTCGACAGTCTTCTCCTACGAGCAGTACTTC; CDR3aa: CASSSTVFSYEQYF
abundance: few; d_gene: TRBD1; j_gene: TRBJ2-3; v_gene: TRBV24-1; CDR3nt: TGTGCCAGATCCGACAGGGGGGTCACAGATACGCAGTATTTT; CDR3aa: CARSDRGVTDTQYF
abundance: few; d_gene: TRBD1; j_gene: TRBJ2-1; v_gene: TRBV6-1; CDR3nt: TGTGCCAGCAGCCGCAGGGGGCGGTCCGACTCCTACAATGAGCAGTTCTTC; CDR3aa: CASSRRGRSDSYNEQFF
abundance: .; d_gene: .; j_gene: TRBJ2-7; v_gene: TRBV5-1; CDR3nt: TGCGCCAGCAGCTTGGGTGGACAGTCAACTTTCGAGCAGTACTTC; CDR3aa: CASSLGGQSTFEQYF
abundance: .; d_gene: .; j_gene: TRBJ2-1; v_gene: TRBV24-1; CDR3nt: TGTGCCACCAGTGATTTGCAATCGAGCGAGCAGTTCTTC; CDR3aa: CATSDLQSSEQFF
abundance: .; d_gene: .; j_gene: TRBJ2-4; v_gene: TRBV20-1; CDR3nt: TGCAGTGCTAGAGGGCCAGGGAGATACATTCAGTACTTC; CDR3aa: CSARGPGRYIQYF
abundance: .; d_gene: TRBD2; j_gene: TRBJ2-5; v_gene: TRBV27; CDR3nt: TGTGCCAGCAGTCCGGGACTAGCGGGAGAGGCCCGAGAGACCCAGTACTTC; CDR3aa: CASSPGLAGEARETQYF
abundance: .; d_gene: .; j_gene: TRBJ1-1; v_gene: TRBV12-3/TRBV12-4; CDR3nt: TGTGCCAGCAGACGGAGTGCGAACACTGAAGCTTTCTTT; CDR3aa: CASRRSANTEAFF
abundance: .; d_gene: TRBD2; j_gene: TRBJ2-7; v_gene: TRBV7-9; CDR3nt: TGTGCCAGCAGCTTTGGGGCTAGCGGGGGTTCCTACGAGCAGTACTTC; CDR3aa: CASSFGASGGSYEQYF